A single T cell receptor (beta chain) is shown here with its context. The data stem from a study of blood T cell repertoires in COVID-19. The germline CDR1 and CDR2 sequences are SEHNR and FQNEAQ (reference sequence). Trimming pared 5 bases from V and 6 bases from J, leaving 9 bases between. The CDR3 has 12 residues. Per the authors' pipeline: Reference gene primer amplification gave nucleated cell count estimates. TCRdb's table, derived via immunoSEQ multiplex PCR, lists solely in-frame clones and lacks some. V, J and clone size are those of that table, while D and trimming were read from the DNA. Here the sample spans roughly 300,000 clones, around 87% being singletons.

The TCR originated in a woman in her fifties or sixties who had recovered from COVID-19. Material: peripheral blood. This rearrangement joins TRBV7-9 to TRBJ2-3; D remains unclear. The CDR3 DNA is TGTGCCAGCAGCACACGTGTGGATACGCAGTATTTT. Its translation: CASSTRVDTQYF. The full variable domain, completed using reference TRBV7-9 and TRBJ2-3, is DTGVSQNPRHKITKRGQNVTFRCDPISEHNRLYWYRQTLGQGPEFLTYFQNEAQLEKSRLLSDRFSAERPKGSFSTLEIQRTEQGDSAMYLCASSTRVDTQYFGPGTRLTVL.